This T cell receptor beta chain was documented in a study of T cells in Graves' hyperthyroidism and ophthalmopathy. Study results and caveats: Ophthalmopathy onset followed model prediction by a median roughly 6 months.

The table lists this clonotype with many counts. Its specificity is unknown. This CDR3 is 12 amino acids long. V lost 5 bases, J lost 8 bases, and 12 bases lay in between. Germline-derived CDR1 and CDR2 are MNHEY and SMNVEV (reference sequence). What was amplified from RNA transcripts were TCR beta CDR3 regions. Primed by the HTBI set, a first-round RT-PCR was run on the TCR CDR3. TCRdb called the multiplex PCR reads again in MiXCR, with one record for every CDR3 protein. The data hold about 520,000 distinct CDR3 sequences, with roughly a quarter observed a single time. V usage is TRBV27 and J usage is TRBJ1-1, with D possibly matching TRBD1 (6 bases). The sequenced sample consisted of blood. The receptor was derived from a woman aged 30 to 39 with Graves' ophthalmopathy. This chain's CDR3 is CASSATGKEAFF. For the CDR3, the DNA is TGTGCCAGCAGTGCCACAGGGAAAGAAGCTTTCTTT.